One sample yielded the 11 T cell receptor beta chains listed below, sequenced in a study of T cell repertoires in cytomegalovirus infection. Via MiXCR, TCRdb re-called the reads, giving one row per CDR3 protein. This table holds about 190,000 distinct CDR3 sequences, 8% to 10% found once. The sequenced sample consisted of PBMCs. Receptors were obtained from a human donor in good health (CMV status not recorded). Some clones in this sample may be carry-over from other donors' samples.

The V gene is TRBV5-6, the J gene TRBJ2-3, with 10 nucleotides matching TRBD2. Germline CDR1 is SGHDT and CDR2 is YYEEEE. The CDR3 runs to 16 residues. Trimming at V came to 4 bases and at J to 9 bases, leaving 14 bases not matched to a gene. As DNA, the CDR3 is TGTGCCAGCAGCGTAAGATGGACTAGCGGTACCTTCACGCAGTATTTT. This codes for CASSVRWTSGTFTQYF.

This clonotype was seen only a few times. CDR3 bases: TGTGCCAGCAGCCGGGACAGTCTCTATGGCTACACCTTC. Amino acid sequence: CASSRDSLYGYTF. This rearrangement joins TRBV5-6 to TRBJ1-2; 7 positions agree with TRBD1. Germline-derived CDR1 and CDR2 are SGHDT and YYEEEE. The junction had 4 bases not matched to a gene; V was cut back by 4 bases and J by 4 bases. The CDR3 runs to 13 residues.

This clonotype was seen a handful of times. CDR3: CASSIDFSGGYNEQFF. The CDR3 region has the DNA TGTGCCAGTAGTATAGATTTTAGCGGGGGTTACAATGAGCAGTTCTTC. The gene calls are TRBV19 and TRBJ2-1, with 9 bases fitting TRBD2. After removal of 0 bases from V and 4 bases from J, the junction contained 4 bases not matched to a gene. The V gene's germline CDR1 is LNHDA and CDR2 SQIVND (reference sequence). The CDR3 contains 16 residues.

The table lists this clonotype with many counts. DNA for the CDR3: TGTGCCAGCAGCTTAGTCTCGGGAGATGAAAAACTGTTTTTT. Its translation: CASSLVSGDEKLFF. The chain uses TRBV7-2 and TRBJ1-4, with no clear D. CDR1 is SGHTA and CDR2 is FQGNSA in the germline V gene. V was trimmed by 1 base and J by 6 bases, leaving 9 bases between them. The CDR3 totals 14 residues.

This clonotype turned up a few times. The chain is built from TRBV30 and TRBJ1-1; D call uncertain. Trimming cost V 2 bases and J 5 bases, with 21 bases left between them. Germline assignment: CDR1 GTSNPN and CDR2 SVGIG (reference sequence). This CDR3 is built from 16 residues. Here the CDR3 reads CAWSTPLRRRRTEAFF. The CDR3 DNA follows: TGTGCCTGGAGTACCCCCCTGCGGAGAAGGAGAACTGAAGCTTTCTTT.

The chain links TRBV20-1 to TRBJ2-1; 9 bases match TRBD2. Germline CDR1 is DFQATT and CDR2 is SNEGSKA (reference sequence). This CDR3 is built from 14 residues. With 3 bases clipped from V and 4 bases from J, the junction kept 4 bases outside the gene matches. The CDR3 reads CSARGTSQYNEQFF. The CDR3 nucleotides read TGCAGTGCTAGGGGGACTAGCCAGTACAATGAGCAGTTCTTC.

There are many counts of this clonotype. The chain employs TRBV7-9 and TRBJ1-1, with D hard to call. Deletions cut 1 base from V and 0 bases from J, with 12 bases between. CDR1 is SEHNR, CDR2 FQNEAQ, per germline (reference sequence). The CDR3 is 16 amino acids. The CDR3 DNA is TGTGCCAGCAGCTTAGGGGCCGCGCCAATGAACACTGAAGCTTTCTTT. It encodes CASSLGAAPMNTEAFF.

This clonotype was seen repeatedly, ten times or more. The chain uses TRBV7-2 and TRBJ2-2, with TRBD2 matching 10 bases. The germline V gene encodes CDR1 SGHTA and CDR2 FQGNSA. The ends lost 5 bases at V and 1 base at J; junction bases unmatched: 4. This CDR3 region has 16 residues. For the CDR3, the DNA is TGTGCCAGCAGCCTCACTAGCGGGGTGAACACCGGGGAGCTGTTTTTT. This codes for CASSLTSGVNTGELFF.

This clonotype was counted a few times. V gene TRBV4-3 combines with J gene TRBJ1-2; 8 nucleotides line up with TRBD1. The CDR3 has 16 residues. V dropped 4 bases and J dropped 7; count of bases not matched to a gene: 14. From germline, CDR1 is LGHNA and CDR2 YSLEER. CDR3 protein: CASSRSGQGLAGGYTF. The CDR3 coding sequence is TGCGCCAGCAGCCGGTCCGGACAGGGATTGGCGGGTGGCTACACCTTC.

This clonotype was recorded at least ten times. J is TRBJ2-5 and V is TRBV20-1; 14 bases align to TRBD2. The CDR3 contains 17 residues. CDR1 is DFQATT, CDR2 SNEGSKA, per germline (reference sequence). V gave up 3 bases and J gave up 9 bases; unmatched junction bases: 15. The CDR3 region has the DNA TGCAGTGCTAGGACTAGCGGGAGGGCCCAATTAGGGGGGCCCCAGTACTTC. It specifies CSARTSGRAQLGGPQYF.

At least ten counts were recorded for this clonotype. The V call is TRBV10-3, the J call TRBJ1-1, with D hard to call. Trimming took 0 bases from V and 1 from J, leaving 12 bases between them. CDR1 is ENHRY and CDR2 is SYGVKD in the germline V gene. The CDR3 has 16 amino acids. This CDR3 is CAISESTGLTNTEAFF. CDR3 sequence (DNA): TGTGCCATCAGTGAGTCGACCGGGCTAACGAACACTGAAGCTTTCTTT.